This T cell receptor (beta chain) is drawn from a study of CD8 T cells in Susac syndrome (dated by TCRdb to 2018 to 2020). For the study in its entirety: Among the sequenced Susac syndrome patients, five or six had clinically active disease and roughly 8 were in clinical remission. At blood withdrawal, Susac syndrome patients were either therapy-naive, taking corticosteroids (in some cases with IVIg as well), or taking IVIg alone. Whether CD8+ T cell activation and differentiation in Susac syndrome was antigen driven was tested using repertoire sequencing.

RNA was extracted using the RNeasy kit, and roughly 0.45 to 1 microgram was reverse transcribed with random hexamers. The immunoSEQ multiplex PCR assay, covering 54 Vbeta and 13 Jbeta segments, was used to amplify TCR beta CDR3 regions. Bias from PCR amplification was corrected by using a synthetic template baseline for primer optimization and for computational correction. In the source study's methods: Reads were annotated to V, D and J genes per IMGT and analyzed with immunoSEQ Analyzer, keeping only productive sequences. To calculate clonality, Shannon entropy was normalized by log2 of the number of productive unique sequences and then subtracted from one. For each patient and control, public and private clones were evaluated among the 100 most prevalent clones. Susac-specific clones were defined as absent from healthy and MS cohorts, some 1,000 published viral clones and other ImmuneACCESS disease sequences. TCRdb trimmed the raw reads at Q25, called clones with MiXCR and kept productive beta chains. A single entry per CDR3 protein holds the most common genes and DNA from its merged rows. These V and J calls are TCRdb output, not the study's own analysis. Here the sample has 210,000 or so distinct CDR3 sequences; about 94% occur a single time. The ten largest clonotypes hold around 0.15% of the sample.

Cut back by 0 bases and 8 bases, the V and J ends lie 16 bases apart. CDR1 and CDR2 were assigned from the germline V gene (reference sequence) as GTSNPN and SVGIG. Including the terminal cysteine and phenylalanine, the CDR3 comprises 14 residues. The kept DNA is CDR3 alone, 42 bases in frame from the first base. What the authors observed across the whole study: The TCR sequencing and HLA analysis was acknowledged to have included a relatively small number of individuals. The CD4+ T cell repertoire of patients with Susac syndrome showed no detectable clonal expansion.

About this clonotype itself: Which antigen it targets is not known. The input lacks base qualities; no much larger clone sits a single base away.

Peripheral blood CD8+ and CD4+ T cells from healthy donors, Susac syndrome patients and multiple sclerosis patients were profiled by high-throughput TCR beta sequencing. The Susac syndrome patients fulfilled recently defined diagnostic criteria for definite or probable disease. Bulk CD8+ and CD4+ T cells were purified by magnetic negative isolation, whereas CD8+ TEMRA cells were enriched by FACS. Blood was drawn into EDTA tubes, processed within 24 hours, and PBMCs were isolated by density gradient centrifugation. PBMCs destined for TCR sequencing were cryopreserved in liquid nitrogen and later thawed in a 37 °C water bath. A purity of at least 90% was achieved for sorted or isolated CD4+, CD8+ and CD8+ TEMRA cells.

The chain joins TRBV30 to TRBJ1-2, and the D gene may be TRBD1, 6 bases matching. Sequenced: CD4+ T cells from PBMCs. This TCR derives from a human donor with Susac syndrome. The sequenced DNA is TGTGCCTGGAGTGTCTCTCCAGGGGCGAGAGGCTACACCTTC. Its amino acids are CAWSVSPGARGYTF.